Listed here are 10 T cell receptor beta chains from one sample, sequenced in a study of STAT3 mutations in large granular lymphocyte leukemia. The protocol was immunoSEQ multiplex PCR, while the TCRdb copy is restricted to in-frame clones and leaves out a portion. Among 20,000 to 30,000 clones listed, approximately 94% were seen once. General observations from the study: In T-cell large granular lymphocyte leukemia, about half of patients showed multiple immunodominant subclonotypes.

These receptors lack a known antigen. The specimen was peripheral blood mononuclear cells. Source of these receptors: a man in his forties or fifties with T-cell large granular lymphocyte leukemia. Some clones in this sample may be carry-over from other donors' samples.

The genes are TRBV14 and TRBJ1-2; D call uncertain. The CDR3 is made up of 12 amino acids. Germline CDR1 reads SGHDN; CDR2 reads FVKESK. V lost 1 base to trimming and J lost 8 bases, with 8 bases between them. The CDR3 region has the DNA TGTGCCAGCAGCCAAGCCCTGGGAGGCTACACCTTC. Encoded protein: CASSQALGGYTF.

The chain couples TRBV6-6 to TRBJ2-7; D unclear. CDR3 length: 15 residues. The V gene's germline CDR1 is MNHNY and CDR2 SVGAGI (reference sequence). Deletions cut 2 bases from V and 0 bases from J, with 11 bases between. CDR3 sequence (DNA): TGTGCCAGCAGTTACCTGGCTTCTACCTCCTACGAGCAGTACTTC. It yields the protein CASSYLASTSYEQYF.

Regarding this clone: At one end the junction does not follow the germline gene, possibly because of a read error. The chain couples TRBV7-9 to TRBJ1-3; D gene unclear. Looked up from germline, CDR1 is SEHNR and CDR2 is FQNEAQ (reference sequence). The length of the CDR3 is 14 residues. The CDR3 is CASRARLSGNTIYF. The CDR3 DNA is TGTGCCAGCAGAGCCAGATTATCTGGGAACACCATATATTTT.

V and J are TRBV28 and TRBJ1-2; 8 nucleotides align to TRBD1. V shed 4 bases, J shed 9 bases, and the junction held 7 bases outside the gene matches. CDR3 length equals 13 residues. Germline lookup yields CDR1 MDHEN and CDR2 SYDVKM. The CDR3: CASSWTGTLSYTF. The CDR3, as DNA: TGTGCCAGCAGTTGGACAGGGACGCTGAGCTACACCTTC.

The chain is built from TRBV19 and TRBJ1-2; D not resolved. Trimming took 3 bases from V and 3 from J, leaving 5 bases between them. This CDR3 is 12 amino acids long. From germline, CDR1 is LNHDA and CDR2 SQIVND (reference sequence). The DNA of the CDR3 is TGTGCCAGTAGTATGTCCTACTATGGCTACACCTTC. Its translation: CASSMSYYGYTF.

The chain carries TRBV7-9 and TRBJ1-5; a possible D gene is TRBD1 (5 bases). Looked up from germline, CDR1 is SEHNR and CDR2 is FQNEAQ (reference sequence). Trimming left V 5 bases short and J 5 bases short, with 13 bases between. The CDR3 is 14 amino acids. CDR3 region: CASSPGGVDQPQHF. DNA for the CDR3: TGTGCCAGCAGCCCCGGAGGGGTGGATCAGCCCCAGCATTTT.

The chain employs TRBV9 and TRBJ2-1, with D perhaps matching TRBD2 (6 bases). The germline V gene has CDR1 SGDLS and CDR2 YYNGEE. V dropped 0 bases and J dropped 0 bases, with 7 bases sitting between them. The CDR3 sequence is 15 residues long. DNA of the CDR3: TGTGCCAGCAGCGTAGCTAGCGTCTCCTACAATGAGCAGTTCTTC. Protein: CASSVASVSYNEQFF.

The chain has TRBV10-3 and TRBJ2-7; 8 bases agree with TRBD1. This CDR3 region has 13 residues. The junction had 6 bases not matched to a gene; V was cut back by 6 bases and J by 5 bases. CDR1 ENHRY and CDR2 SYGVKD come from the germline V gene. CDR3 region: CAIRATGEDEQYF. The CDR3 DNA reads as TGTGCCATCAGGGCGACAGGGGAGGACGAGCAGTACTTC.

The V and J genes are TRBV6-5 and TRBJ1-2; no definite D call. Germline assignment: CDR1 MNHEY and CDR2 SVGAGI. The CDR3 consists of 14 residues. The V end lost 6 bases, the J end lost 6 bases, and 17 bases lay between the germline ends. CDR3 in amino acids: CASSPIGVGNGYTF. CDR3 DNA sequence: TGTGCCAGCAGCCCCATCGGGGTTGGCAATGGCTACACCTTC.

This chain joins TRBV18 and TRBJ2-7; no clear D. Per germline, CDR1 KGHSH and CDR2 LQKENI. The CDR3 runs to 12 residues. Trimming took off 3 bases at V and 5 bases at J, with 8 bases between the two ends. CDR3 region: CASSPSADEQYF. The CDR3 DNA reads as TGTGCCAGCTCACCCTCGGCCGACGAGCAGTACTTC.